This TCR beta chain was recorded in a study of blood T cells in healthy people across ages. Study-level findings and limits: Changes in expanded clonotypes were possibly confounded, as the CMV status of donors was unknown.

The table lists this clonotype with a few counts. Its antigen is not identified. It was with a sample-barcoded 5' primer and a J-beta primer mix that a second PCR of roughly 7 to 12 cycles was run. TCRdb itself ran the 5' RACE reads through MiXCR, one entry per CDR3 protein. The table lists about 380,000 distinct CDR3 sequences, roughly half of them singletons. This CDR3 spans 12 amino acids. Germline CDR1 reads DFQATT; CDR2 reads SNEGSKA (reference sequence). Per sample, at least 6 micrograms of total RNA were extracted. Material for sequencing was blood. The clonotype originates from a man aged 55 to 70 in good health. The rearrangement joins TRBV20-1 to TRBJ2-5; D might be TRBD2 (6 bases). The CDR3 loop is CSARTTQETQYF. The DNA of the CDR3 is TGCAGCGCTCGGACTACTCAAGAGACCCAGTACTTC.